These T cell receptor beta chains were read from a single sample in a study of T cells in Graves' hyperthyroidism and ophthalmopathy. Via MiXCR, TCRdb re-called the multiplex PCR reads, giving one row per CDR3 protein. The table lists more than 350,000 distinct CDR3 sequences, just under 15% of them singletons, with approximately 32% in the top ten. What was sequenced was blood. These receptors were obtained from a woman aged 25 to 45 with Graves' hyperthyroidism. Both conserved end residues are part of each CDR3. Each record gives: V gene, J gene, D gene, clone size, CDR3 DNA, CDR3 protein. A D gene is named only where the DNA matches it firmly. Clone size appears in some rows only: once, few, many, or a class for an expanded clone.

TRBV20-1	TRBJ2-3	-	few	TGCAGTGCCTCCACCGCCGGGGGTGGGGACACAGATACGCAGTATTTT	CSASTAGGGDTDTQYF
TRBV6-9	TRBJ2-3	-	-	TGCGCCAGTTGGACGGGACGATACACAGATACGCAGTATTTT	CASWTGRYTDTQYF
TRBV29-1	TRBJ1-1	-	-	TGCAGCGTCTACCCCCAGGGGAGAACTGAAGCTTTCTTT	CSVYPQGRTEAFF
TRBV20-1	TRBJ2-2	TRBD1	-	TGCAGTGCTAGAGAACAGGGGCTTGACACCGGGGAGCTGTTTTTT	CSAREQGLDTGELFF
TRBV25-1	TRBJ2-7	-	-	TGTGCCAGCAGTCCATATATCCGGGGGTCCTACGAGCAGTACTTC	CASSPYIRGSYEQYF
TRBV2	TRBJ2-1	TRBD2	few	TGTGCCAGCAGTGAACCAGATAGCGGGAGCTTTAATGAGCAGTTCTTC	CASSEPDSGSFNEQFF
TRBV11-2	TRBJ1-2	TRBD1	many	TGTGCCAGCAGCGCGAGCCGGGACAGGATCTATGGCTACACCTTC	CASSASRDRIYGYTF
TRBV20-1	TRBJ2-7	TRBD2	many	TGCAGTGCTAAGAGGACTAGCCGGGACGAGCAGTACTTC	CSAKRTSRDEQYF
TRBV27	TRBJ2-6	-	few	TGTGCCAGCAGTGGTCAGGGTACTGGGGCCAACGTCCTGACTTTC	CASSGQGTGANVLTF
TRBV7-2	TRBJ2-7	-	few	TGTGCCAGCAGCTCCTCAGGGTCTACCTACGAGCAGTACTTC	CASSSSGSTYEQYF
TRBV20-1	TRBJ2-1	-	many	TGCAGTGCTAGTGCGCTTGCGCTTTATCAGTTCTTC	CSASALALYQFF
TRBV6-2/TRBV6-3	TRBJ1-3	-	few	TGTGCCAGCGCCCGGGCGGGGAACTCTGGAAACACCATATATTTT	CASARAGNSGNTIYF
TRBV29-1	TRBJ2-1	TRBD2	few	TGCAGCGTCGACATAGCGGGTGGTGGGTATGAGCAGTTCTTC	CSVDIAGGGYEQFF
TRBV7-2	TRBJ2-1	-	few	TGTGCCAGCAGCGTAATTAGGAGGAATGAGCAGTTCTTC	CASSVIRRNEQFF
TRBV30	TRBJ1-3	-	few	TGTGCCTGGAGTGTTTCCGGGGGATGGTCGGGAAACACCATATATTTT	CAWSVSGGWSGNTIYF
TRBV2	TRBJ1-5	-	many	TGTGCCAGCACCGAGGGGGGACGCAATCAGCCCCAGCATTTT	CASTEGGRNQPQHF
TRBV6-2/TRBV6-3	TRBJ2-7	-	-	TGTGCCAGCACCCCCACCGAAATGGGCTACGAGCAGTACTTC	CASTPTEMGYEQYF
TRBV7-2	TRBJ2-5	TRBD2	-	TGTGCCAGCAGCTTTGGTCTAGCGGGAGGGGGCCGGACCCAGTACTTC	CASSFGLAGGGRTQYF
TRBV29-1	TRBJ2-3	TRBD1	few	TGCAGCGTTGCGACAGGGTTGAGGACAGATACGCAGTATTTT	CSVATGLRTDTQYF
TRBV6-1	TRBJ2-7	TRBD2	many	TGTGCCAGCAGACTACTAGCGGCAAACTACGAGCAGTACTTC	CASRLLAANYEQYF
TRBV6-2/TRBV6-3	TRBJ2-7	TRBD2	few	TGTGCCAGTGGATTAGCGGGCAGCTCCTACGAGCAGTACTTC	CASGLAGSSYEQYF
TRBV11-1	TRBJ2-3	TRBD2	-	TGTGCCAGCAGCTCCGGGCTAGCGGGAGGGCCTATAGATACGCAGTATTTT	CASSSGLAGGPIDTQYF
TRBV2	TRBJ2-5	-	many	TGTGCCAGCAGTGCCCAGGAAGAGACCCAGTACTTC	CASSAQEETQYF
TRBV24-1	TRBJ2-2	-	-	TGTGCCACCAGTGCCATCAGGGACACCGGGGAGCTGTTTTTT	CATSAIRDTGELFF
TRBV19	TRBJ2-7	TRBD2	-	TGTGCCAGTAGTATACAGGGAGGGAGCTACGAGCAGTACTTC	CASSIQGGSYEQYF
TRBV11-2	TRBJ2-4	-	many	TGTGCCAGCAGCTTAACGGGGGCAAACATTCAGTACTTC	CASSLTGANIQYF
TRBV7-6	TRBJ1-6	-	-	TGTGCCAGCAGCTTAGCGGCCCAGCCTAATTCACCCCTCCACTTT	CASSLAAQPNSPLHF
TRBV29-1	TRBJ1-1	-	many	TGCAGCGTTGTAAGGAACACTGAAGCTTTCTTT	CSVVRNTEAFF
TRBV28	TRBJ1-1	-	many	TGTGCCAGCAGTTCTTTAGACACTGAAGCTTTCTTT	CASSSLDTEAFF
TRBV6-1	TRBJ1-4	-	many	TGTGCCAGCAGAGCCCGACGCACAGGGACAACTAATGAAAAACTGTTTTTT	CASRARRTGTTNEKLFF
TRBV20-1	TRBJ2-7	TRBD2	many	TGCGGATGGGGACTAGCGGGATTCGCGACCTACGAGCAGTACTTC	CGWGLAGFATYEQYF
TRBV12-3/TRBV12-4	TRBJ2-3	TRBD2	-	TGTGCCAGCAGTCCGACTAGCGGGAAGGGAGATACGCAGTATTTT	CASSPTSGKGDTQYF
TRBV20-1	TRBJ1-1	-	-	TGCAGTGCTAGAAGGGGGGGGGCGTTAAAGGACACTGAAGCTTTCTTT	CSARRGGALKDTEAFF
TRBV7-9	TRBJ2-2	-	-	TGTGCCAGCAGAACCCTGGGGGCCTCGAACACCGGGGAGCTGTTTTTT	CASRTLGASNTGELFF
TRBV6-1	TRBJ2-1	-	-	TGTGCCAGCAGTTATGGGGACCCACTGGGATATGAGCAGTTCTTC	CASSYGDPLGYEQFF
TRBV20-1	TRBJ2-1	TRBD1	many	TGCAGTGCTAGGGCAGGGGGATCGGGCTCCTACAATGAGCAGTTCTTC	CSARAGGSGSYNEQFF
TRBV3-1	TRBJ2-7	-	many	TGTGCCAGCAGCCAAGGCTCAGTAGCGCCCTACGAGCAGTACTTC	CASSQGSVAPYEQYF
TRBV11-3	TRBJ2-7	TRBD1	many	TGTGCCAGCAGTAAACGACAGGGATGGGCCTACGAGCAGTACTTC	CASSKRQGWAYEQYF
TRBV29-1	TRBJ2-2	-	once	TGCGGCGGGGCGGCGACTATTAACACCGGGGAGCTGTTTTTT	CGGAATINTGELFF
TRBV20-1	TRBJ2-7	-	-	TGCAGTGCTGGAGATGTGTGGGGCAAACTTAGCTCCTACGAGCAGTACTTC	CSAGDVWGKLSSYEQYF